The 30 T cell receptor beta chains reported below all come from one sample, sequenced in a study of blood T cell repertoires in COVID-19. Clones were read by immunoSEQ multiplex PCR, and TCRdb kept only the in-frame ones, dropping some. This sample yields around 170,000 clones, of which 85% to 90% are seen a single time; less than 3.5% belongs to the top ten. The sequenced sample was peripheral blood. The receptors were gathered from a woman aged 30 to 39 with active or convalescent COVID-19.

The rearrangement joins TRBV28 to TRBJ2-3, with TRBD1 matching over 7 bases. The CDR3 consists of 13 residues. Trimming took 6 bases from V and 4 from J; bases not matched to a gene: 4. CDR1 is MDHEN, CDR2 SYDVKM, per germline. The CDR3 protein is CASSSDRADTQYF. CDR3 nucleotide sequence: TGTGCCAGCAGCTCAGACAGGGCAGATACGCAGTATTTT.

The chain joins TRBV27 to TRBJ2-1; no firm D call. V dropped 4 bases and J dropped 4 bases, with 11 bases sitting between them. In germline, CDR1 is MNHEY, CDR2 SMNVEV (reference sequence). The CDR3 consists of 14 residues. The chain's CDR3 is CASSSRLEYNEQFF. CDR3 coding DNA: TGTGCCAGCAGTTCTCGGCTGGAGTACAATGAGCAGTTCTTC.

This clone was found once. The chain has TRBV11-2 and TRBJ1-2, with unresolved D. Per the germline V gene, CDR1 is SGHAT and CDR2 is FQNNGV. The CDR3 extends over 15 amino acids. Trimming shortened V by 0 bases and J by 5 bases, and 13 bases separated the two germline ends. The CDR3 coding sequence is TGTGCCAGCAGCTTAGATCCGGGAATATGGTATGGCTACACCTTC. Translated, it gives CASSLDPGIWYGYTF.

The CDR3 DNA reads TGTGCCAGCAGTTTACGACGGGGAAGCCCCCAAGAGACCCAGTACTTC. Translating gives CASSLRRGSPQETQYF. The chain joins TRBV28 to TRBJ2-5; possible D gene TRBD2, 5 bases. Germline V gives CDR1 MDHEN, CDR2 SYDVKM. V lost 2 bases and J 1 base, leaving 14 bases between the germline ends. The CDR3 sequence is 16 residues long.

The table lists this clone with a count of one. V usage is TRBV3-1 (or the pseudogene TRBV3-2) and J usage is TRBJ1-5; D is perhaps TRBD1 (6 bases). Trimming cost V 8 bases and J 5 bases, with 22 bases left between them. The V gene's germline CDR1 is LGHDT and CDR2 YNNKEL (reference sequence). The CDR3 sequence is 16 residues long. CDR3 loop: CASEGEGGTIDQPQHF. Here the CDR3 DNA reads TGTGCCAGCGAGGGGGAGGGGGGAACGATAGATCAGCCCCAGCATTTT.

This chain uses TRBV2 with TRBJ1-2; D uncertain. The germline V gene encodes CDR1 SNHLY and CDR2 FYNNEI. This CDR3 is built from 15 residues. V dropped 2 bases and J dropped 4 bases, with 14 bases sitting between them. The CDR3 nucleotides read TGTGCCAGCAGTGAATGGGGAGGAGCCACCTATGGCTACACCTTC. It codes for CASSEWGGATYGYTF.

The sample holds one count of this clone. V usage is TRBV7-2 and J usage is TRBJ1-1; D may be TRBD1 (5 bases). In germline, CDR1 is SGHTA, CDR2 FQGNSA. V lost 3 bases to trimming and J lost 6 bases, with 14 bases between them. CDR3 length: 14 amino acids. The CDR3 is CASSLGGTLAEAFF. The CDR3 DNA reads TGTGCCAGCAGCTTGGGGGGAACTTTGGCTGAAGCTTTCTTT.

The rearrangement uses TRBV4-1 and TRBJ1-3; no clear D. The germline CDR1 and CDR2 sequences are MGHRA and YSYEKL. CDR3 length: 16 residues. Trimming stripped 0 bases from V and 9 bases from J, with 18 bases between. The CDR3 bases are TGCGCCAGCAGCCAAGATGAGGGCTCCAGCGGCTTCACCATATATTTT. Protein sequence: CASSQDEGSSGFTIYF.

The chain combines TRBV19 with TRBJ2-1, with D possibly matching TRBD1 (5 bases). This CDR3 is 15 amino acids long. Trimming took 3 bases from V and 4 from J, leaving 13 bases between them. Looked up from germline, CDR1 is LNHDA and CDR2 is SQIVND (reference sequence). CDR3 residues: CASSIAWGEYNEQFF. DNA of the CDR3: TGTGCCAGTAGTATTGCGTGGGGCGAGTACAATGAGCAGTTCTTC.

The chain is built from TRBV19 and TRBJ1-4; D might be TRBD1 (6 bases). The V gene's germline CDR1 is LNHDA and CDR2 SQIVND (reference sequence). Trimming took off 7 bases at V and 7 bases at J, with 19 bases between the two ends. The CDR3 is made up of 15 amino acids. CDR3 nucleotides: TGTGCCAGTATCCGAGTCCAGGGGAGTGGTGAAAAACTGTTTTTT. Protein product: CASIRVQGSGEKLFF.

This clone was counted a single time. This chain joins TRBV18 and TRBJ1-3; the D is unclear. The CDR3 has 15 amino acids. Trimming stripped 3 bases from V and 3 bases from J, with 12 bases between. Germline CDR1 KGHSH, CDR2 LQKENI. CDR3: CASSPSVVFGNTIYF. The CDR3 nucleotides read TGTGCCAGCTCACCCAGCGTTGTTTTTGGAAACACCATATATTTT.

The chain carries TRBV5-1 and TRBJ2-7, with unresolved D. CDR1 and CDR2 (germline): SGHRS, YFSETQ. This CDR3 is 12 amino acids long. Trimming took off 0 bases at V and 5 bases at J, with 6 bases between the two ends. In DNA form, the CDR3 reads TGCGCCAGCAGCTTGGTTCGGGACGAGCAGTACTTC. Translated, it gives CASSLVRDEQYF.

The V and J genes are TRBV6-5 and TRBJ1-2, with 7 bases fitting TRBD1. Germline V lookup: CDR1 MNHEY, CDR2 SVGAGI. The CDR3 contains 13 residues. The J segment lost 1 base and the V segment lost 6 bases, leaving 2 bases of the junction unmatched. For the CDR3, the DNA is TGTGCCAGCAGGACAGGGCTTAACTATGGCTACACCTTC. Translating gives CASRTGLNYGYTF.

The V gene is TRBV5-1, the J gene TRBJ1-1; 7 bases are a match to TRBD1. J lost 8 bases, V lost 2 bases, and 6 bases had no gene match. The CDR3 loop spans 13 amino acids. Germline CDR1 SGHRS, CDR2 YFSETQ. CDR3 nucleotide sequence: TGCGCCAGCAGCTTCGACAGGGCAGTGGAAGCTTTCTTT. The encoded protein is CASSFDRAVEAFF.

The chain carries TRBV5-1 and TRBJ2-5; maybe TRBD2 (6 bases). Trimming removed 0 bases from V and 5 bases from J, with 11 bases in between. Germline CDR1 is SGHRS and CDR2 is YFSETQ. This CDR3 region has 14 residues. The CDR3, as DNA: TGCGCCAGCAGCTTGGCCGGGACTCGGGAGACCCAGTACTTC. Its translation is CASSLAGTRETQYF. The entire variable domain, with the rest obtained from reference TRBV5-1 and TRBJ2-5, is as follows: KAGVTQTPRYLIKTRGQQVTLSCSPISGHRSVSWYQQTPGQGLQFLFEYFSETQRNKGNFPGRFSGRQFSNSRSEMNVSTLELGDSALYLCASSLAGTRETQYFGPGTRLLVL.

The rearrangement links TRBV18 to TRBJ1-2, with TRBD1 identical over 10 bases. This CDR3 region has 16 residues. V gave up 0 bases and J gave up 0 bases; unmatched junction bases: 1. Germline CDR1 is KGHSH and CDR2 is LQKENI. CDR3 residues: CASSPPGQGANYGYTF. CDR3 nucleotides: TGTGCCAGCTCACCACCCGGACAGGGGGCTAACTATGGCTACACCTTC.

This rearrangement joins TRBV6-2 or TRBV6-3 to TRBJ1-5; D is possibly TRBD1 (5 bases). Trimming removed 5 bases at V and 5 bases at J, with 19 bases between. This CDR3 is built from 16 residues. The germline gives CDR1 MNHEY, CDR2 SVGEGT. The CDR3 here is CASSPDPRVKDQPQHF. CDR3 DNA: TGTGCCAGCAGTCCAGATCCCAGGGTAAAGGATCAGCCCCAGCATTTT.

The CDR3 region is CASSYSASYNSPLHF. The CDR3 DNA is TGTGCCAGCAGTTACTCGGCCTCCTATAATTCACCCCTCCACTTT. The rearrangement uses TRBV6-5 and TRBJ1-6; the D is unclear. The ends were cut back, 0 bases at V and 0 bases at J, with 3 bases in the middle. The CDR3 contains 15 residues. Per the germline V gene, CDR1 is MNHEY and CDR2 is SVGAGI.

This clone was counted once. The chain links TRBV11-3 to TRBJ2-1, with D perhaps matching TRBD2 (6 bases). Germline V lookup: CDR1 SGHNT, CDR2 YENEEA. Trimming took 6 bases from V and 4 from J, leaving 13 bases between them. There are 14 residues in the CDR3. The CDR3 here is CASSHSGSYNEQFF. The CDR3 DNA reads as TGTGCCAGCAGTCATAGCGGTTCTTACAATGAGCAGTTCTTC.

The table lists this clone with a count of one. The rearrangement links TRBV19 to TRBJ1-6; the match to TRBD1 covers 9 bases. Trimming cost V 4 bases and J 9 bases; bases outside gene matches: 7. CDR3 length equals 15 residues. The germline V gene has CDR1 LNHDA and CDR2 SQIVND (reference sequence). In nucleotides, the CDR3 is TGTGCCAGTAGTACCCTACAGGGGGCGGGTTCACCCCTCCACTTT. This translates into CASSTLQGAGSPLHF.

The chain employs TRBV6-5 and TRBJ2-1, with 9 bases fitting TRBD2. V shed 7 bases and J 13 bases; nucleotides not matched to a gene: 5. The CDR3 is 11 residues long. Looked up from germline, CDR1 is MNHEY and CDR2 is SVGAGI. CDR3 sequence reads: CASNGREGQFF. The CDR3 DNA sequence: TGTGCCAGCAATGGGCGGGAGGGACAGTTCTTC.

This clone was found once. This chain uses TRBV12-5 with TRBJ2-2, with 7 bases fitting TRBD2. This CDR3 is built from 16 residues. CDR1 and CDR2 (germline): LGHNT, FRNRAP. The ends lost 4 bases at V and 6 bases at J; junction bases unmatched: 11. The DNA of the CDR3 is TGTGCTAGTGGTTACACCGGTGAGCGGGGCCCCGGGGAGCTGTTTTTT. Protein sequence: CASGYTGERGPGELFF.

Only a few counts were recorded for this clone. This sequence joins TRBV10-3 and TRBJ2-7; possibly TRBD1 for D (6 bases). The CDR3 is 15 residues long. V lost 4 bases and J lost 4, with 17 bases in between. Germline CDR1 ENHRY, CDR2 SYGVKD. CDR3: CAISVGPRQGYEQYF. CDR3 nucleotide sequence: TGTGCCATCAGTGTGGGACCCCGGCAGGGGTACGAGCAGTACTTC.

This clone was picked up a small number of times. The chain joins TRBV4-1 to TRBJ2-1; 9 bases align to TRBD2. With V trimmed by 0 bases and J by 2 bases, 8 bases remained unmatched. Germline CDR1 and CDR2: MGHRA and YSYEKL. This CDR3 is built from 18 residues. CDR3: CASSQDSRTSATYNEQFF. The CDR3 coding sequence is TGCGCCAGCAGCCAAGATTCCCGGACTAGCGCTACCTACAATGAGCAGTTCTTC.

The rearrangement uses TRBV6-5 and TRBJ2-3, with a weak D call TRBD2 (6 bases). Germline assignment: CDR1 MNHEY and CDR2 SVGAGI. The CDR3 runs to 15 residues. Trimming removed 5 bases from V and 1 base from J, with 13 bases in between. In nucleotides, the CDR3 is TGTGCCAGCAGTAGCGGGTACCCCGGCACAGATACGCAGTATTTT. Residues: CASSSGYPGTDTQYF.

The chain links TRBV13 to TRBJ1-6, with TRBD1 matching over 8 bases. The CDR3 is made up of 16 amino acids. V was pared by 2 bases and J by 7 bases, with 7 bases of the junction left unmatched. The germline gives CDR1 PRHDT, CDR2 FYEKMQ (reference sequence). The CDR3 reads CASSLFPGTGNSPLHF. CDR3 bases: TGTGCCAGCAGCTTATTTCCCGGGACAGGCAATTCACCCCTCCACTTT. The full variable domain, rest sourced from reference TRBV13 and TRBJ1-6, is AAGVIQSPRHLIKEKRETATLKCYPIPRHDTVYWYQQGPGQDPQFLISFYEKMQSDKGSIPDRFSAQQFSDYHSELNMSSLELGDSALYFCASSLFPGTGNSPLHFGNGTRLTVT.

The CDR3 protein is CASSLDTGSGQPQHF. The DNA for the CDR3 is TGTGCCAGCAGCCTAGATACAGGGAGCGGCCAGCCCCAGCATTTT. The gene calls are TRBV5-5 and TRBJ1-5, with D maybe TRBD1 (6 bases). The ends were cut back, 4 bases at V and 7 bases at J, with 18 bases in the middle. CDR1 SGHKS and CDR2 YYEKEE come from the germline V gene (reference sequence). CDR3 size: 15 residues.

The chain couples TRBV20-1 to TRBJ2-7, with D possibly TRBD2 on 6 matching bases. In germline, CDR1 is DFQATT, CDR2 SNEGSKA (reference sequence). Deletions cut 3 bases from V and 4 bases from J, with 13 bases between. CDR3 size: 13 residues. Here the CDR3 DNA reads TGCAGTGCTAGTTTTAGCGGAAGTTACGAGCAGTACTTC. Its protein is CSASFSGSYEQYF.

The V gene is TRBV24-1, the J gene TRBJ1-5; no firm D call. Germline values: CDR1 KGHDR, CDR2 SFDVKD. V was clipped by 7 bases and J by 0 bases, with 9 bases between them. The CDR3 sequence is 14 residues long. The DNA of the CDR3 is TGTGCCACCAGCCCCTTTCCTAGCAATCAGCCCCAGCATTTT. Translating gives CATSPFPSNQPQHF.

V is TRBV19 and J is TRBJ1-2, with 9 bases aligning to TRBD1. From germline, CDR1 is LNHDA and CDR2 SQIVND (reference sequence). The trim removed 5 bases at V and 4 bases at J, leaving 14 bases unmatched. The CDR3 has 17 amino acids. CDR3 sequence: CASSRPGQGNIGYGYTF. The CDR3, as DNA: TGTGCCAGTAGTCGACCGGGACAGGGAAATATCGGCTATGGCTACACCTTC.